The clone carrying this T cell receptor beta chain is classed as large. Its antigen is still unknown. This record comes from a study of coeliac disease. Trimming removed 6 bases at V and 5 bases at J, with 19 bases between. Germline CDR1 SGHDT, CDR2 YYEEEE. The CDR3 is 15 amino acids. Generated by immunoSEQ multiplex PCR, the TCRdb table keeps only in-frame clones and is missing some. Here the sample spans around 4,100 clones, approximately 58% being singletons. Study findings and constraints: TRB repertoires were largely private, with most amino acid sequences found in only one sample. Lower clonality than controls marked TRB and TRG repertoires from active celiac intraepithelial and lamina propria samples.

The source of this sequence is a man aged 70-80 years without celiac disease. The chain links TRBV5-6 to TRBJ2-3, with D possibly TRBD1 on 5 matching bases. Sequenced input: lymphocytes from the gut lamina propria. The CDR3 is CASMLWGHDLDTQYF. The DNA of the CDR3 is TGTGCCAGCATGTTGTGGGGCCACGACTTAGATACGCAGTATTTT.